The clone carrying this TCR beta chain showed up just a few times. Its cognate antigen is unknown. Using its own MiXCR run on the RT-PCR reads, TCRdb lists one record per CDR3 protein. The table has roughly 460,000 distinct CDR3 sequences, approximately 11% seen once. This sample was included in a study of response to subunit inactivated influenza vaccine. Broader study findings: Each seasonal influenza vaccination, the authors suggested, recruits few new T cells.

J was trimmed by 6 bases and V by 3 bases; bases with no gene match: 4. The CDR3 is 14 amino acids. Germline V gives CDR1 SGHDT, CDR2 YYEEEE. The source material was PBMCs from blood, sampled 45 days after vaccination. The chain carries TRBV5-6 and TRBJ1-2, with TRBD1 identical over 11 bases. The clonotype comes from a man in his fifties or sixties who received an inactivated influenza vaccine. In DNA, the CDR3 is TGTGCCAGCAGCTGGGGACAGGGGGAGGATGGCTACACCTTC. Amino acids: CASSWGQGEDGYTF.